The clone carrying this T cell receptor beta chain occurred once. This specimen comes from a study of blood T cell repertoires in COVID-19. Study at large: The United States, Italy and Spain provided the acute and convalescent COVID-19 samples.

V was shortened by 1 base and J by 6 bases, with 10 bases between the two germline ends. Germline V lookup: CDR1 LNHDA, CDR2 SQIVND (reference sequence). This CDR3 contains 14 residues. Original methodology: Scientists estimated how many nucleated cells there were by amplifying reference gene primers. This table comes from immunoSEQ multiplex PCR, and its TCRdb copy is limited to in-frame clones, with some not included. V, J and clone size are taken as reported in that table, and D and trimming were inferred from the DNA itself. The table shows approximately 46,000 clones, with around 82% occurring only once.

V gene TRBV19 combines with J gene TRBJ1-5; D not certain. Sequenced material: peripheral blood. This clonotype originated in a woman between 55 and 75 years old with acute or convalescent COVID-19. This CDR3 reads CASSIGSASQPQHF. In DNA form, the CDR3 reads TGTGCCAGTAGTATAGGAAGTGCGAGTCAGCCCCAGCATTTT. The complete variable domain, with remaining parts taken from reference TRBV19 and TRBJ1-5, reads DGGITQSPKYLFRKEGQNVTLSCEQNLNHDAMYWYRQDPGQGLRLIYYSQIVNDFQKGDIAEGYSVSREKKESFPLTVTSAQKNPTAFYLCASSIGSASQPQHFGDGTRLSIL.